This TCR beta chain was documented in a study of blood T cell repertoires in COVID-19. About the study: Sites across the United States, Italy and Spain contributed samples from acute and convalescent COVID-19. T cells, B-cell-depleted T cells, or PBMCs supplied cDNA or gDNA.

In the study's own analysis: Using reference gene primer amplification, nucleated cell counts were estimated. Data came from immunoSEQ multiplex PCR; TCRdb stores just in-frame clones and leaves some out. V and J calls and clone size are given by that table; D and trimming were obtained from the DNA. The data contain 200,000 to 250,000 clones, roughly nine tenths of them seen just once; the ten biggest clones take up more than 5.5%. Germline CDR1 is GTSNPN and CDR2 is SVGIG (reference sequence). The CDR3 extends over 13 amino acids. V lost 5 bases to trimming and J lost 4 bases; unmatched junction nucleotides: 7.

Sequences were obtained from peripheral blood. The receptor comes from a man between 60 and 75 years old who had recovered from COVID-19. V gene TRBV30 combines with J gene TRBJ1-1; 7 nucleotides line up with TRBD1. In DNA form, the CDR3 reads TGTGCCTGGGACAGGGACAGAGGCACTGAAGCTTTCTTT. Residues: CAWDRDRGTEAFF.